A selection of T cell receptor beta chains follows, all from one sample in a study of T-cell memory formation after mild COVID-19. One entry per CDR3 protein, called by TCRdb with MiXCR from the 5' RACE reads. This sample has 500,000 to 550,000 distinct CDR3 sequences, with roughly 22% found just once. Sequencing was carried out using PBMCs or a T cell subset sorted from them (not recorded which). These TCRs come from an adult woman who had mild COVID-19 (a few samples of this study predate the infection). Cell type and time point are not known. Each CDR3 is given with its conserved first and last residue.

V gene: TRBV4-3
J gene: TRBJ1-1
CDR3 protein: CASSQEGRIPGVVPEAFF

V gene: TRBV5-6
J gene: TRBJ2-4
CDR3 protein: CASSFGGKNIQYF

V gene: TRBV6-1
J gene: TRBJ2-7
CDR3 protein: CASRIFDSWDEQYF

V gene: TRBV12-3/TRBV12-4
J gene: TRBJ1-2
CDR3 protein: CASSRPGTGHGYTF

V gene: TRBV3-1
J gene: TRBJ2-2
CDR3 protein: CASSQGSVTGELFF

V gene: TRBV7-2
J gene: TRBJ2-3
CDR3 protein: CASSLNGGTGGTDTQYF

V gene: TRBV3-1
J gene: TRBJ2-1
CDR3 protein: CASSLRTASNNEQFF

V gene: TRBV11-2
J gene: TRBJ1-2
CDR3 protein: CASSLRNAGTLGGYTF

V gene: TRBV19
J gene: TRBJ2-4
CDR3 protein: CASSIRLAGGKNIQYF

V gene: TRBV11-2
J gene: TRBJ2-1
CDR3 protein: CASSPILRDSHNEQFF

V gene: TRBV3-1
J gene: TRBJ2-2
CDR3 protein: CASGRDTGELFF

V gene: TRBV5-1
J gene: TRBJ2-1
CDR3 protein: CASSWGGLAGPNEQFF

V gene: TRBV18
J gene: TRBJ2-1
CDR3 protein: CASSPAGWRDNEQFF

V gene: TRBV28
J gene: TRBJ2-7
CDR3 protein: CASSPQGRGLNEQYF

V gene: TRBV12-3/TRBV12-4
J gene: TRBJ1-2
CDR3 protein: CASSWDSLGYTF

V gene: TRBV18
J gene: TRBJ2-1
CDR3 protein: CASSPLGAGDNEQFF

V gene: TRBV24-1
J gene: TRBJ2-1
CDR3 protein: CAISALKGGDGRAYNEQFF

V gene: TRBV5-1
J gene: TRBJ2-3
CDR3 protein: CASREFPAADTQYF

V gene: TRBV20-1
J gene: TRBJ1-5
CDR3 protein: CSARNPSRVGQPQHF

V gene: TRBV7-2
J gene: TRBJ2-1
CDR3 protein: CASSLEVRGTHDEQFF

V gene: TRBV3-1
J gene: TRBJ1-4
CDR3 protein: CASSQESTVKKLFF

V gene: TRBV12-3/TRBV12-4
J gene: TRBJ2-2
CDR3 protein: CASNTGLPNTGELFF

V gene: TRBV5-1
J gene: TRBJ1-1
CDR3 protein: CASSSGGAGTEAFF

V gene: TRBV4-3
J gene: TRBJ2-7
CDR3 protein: CASSQDPSDYEQYF

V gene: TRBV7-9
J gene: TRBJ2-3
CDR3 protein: CASSQLQITQYF

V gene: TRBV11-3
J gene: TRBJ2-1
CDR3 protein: CASSLGGRAHEQFF

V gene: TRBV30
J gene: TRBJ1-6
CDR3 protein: CAWSVPGTGVGSPLHF

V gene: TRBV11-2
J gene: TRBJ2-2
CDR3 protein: CASSLEAALGELFF

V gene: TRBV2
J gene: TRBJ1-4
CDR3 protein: CASALGNEKLFF

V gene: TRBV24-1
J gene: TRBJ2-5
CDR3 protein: CATSVLAGDQETQYF

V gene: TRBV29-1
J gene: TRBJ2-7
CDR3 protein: CSVVGVGLAVRGGEQYF

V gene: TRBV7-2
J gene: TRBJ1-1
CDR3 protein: CASTQTGPLDAEAFF

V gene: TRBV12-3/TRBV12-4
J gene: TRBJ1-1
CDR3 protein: CASRSGPLDTGTEAFF

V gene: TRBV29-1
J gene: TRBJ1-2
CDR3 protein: CSVRAGNGYTF

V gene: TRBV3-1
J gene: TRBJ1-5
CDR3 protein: CASSPDREGQPQHF

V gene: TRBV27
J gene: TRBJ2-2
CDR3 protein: CASSTGTGETGELFF

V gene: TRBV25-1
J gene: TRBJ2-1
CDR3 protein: CASSEAGQSSYNEQFF

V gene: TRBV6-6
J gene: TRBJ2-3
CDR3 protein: CASSSLLERGTTDTQYF